This section outlines one TCR beta chain sequence together with its context. This sample is drawn from a study of neurological immune-mediated disorders. Time point given: technical triplicate 2. Unsorted libraries were generated from 2 million PBMCs. These cells had been stored in RNAlater at -80 C. The CDR3 contains 20 residues. Looked up from germline, CDR1 is MGHRA and CDR2 is YSYEKL. V lost 1 base, J lost 1 base, and 23 bases lay in between. TCRdb itself ran the 5' RACE reads through MiXCR, one entry per CDR3 protein. The sample gives about 59,000 distinct CDR3 sequences, around 24% of which show up once; about 4.3% is in the top ten.

The sample comprised PBMCs. The TCR sequence derives from a man in his sixties with HTLV-1-associated myelopathy (HAM/TSP). This chain connects TRBV4-1 to TRBJ2-4; no reliable D call. The CDR3 reads CASSQGQMSRQPLAKNIQYF. DNA for the CDR3: TGCGCCAGCAGCCAAGGGCAAATGAGCCGCCAGCCATTGGCCAAAAACATTCAGTACTTC.